These 2 T cell receptor beta chains came from one sample sequenced in a study of CD8+CD57+ T cells in acquired aplastic anemia. Before being chosen for sequencing, patients had shown CD8+CD57+ cell expansion by flow cytometry. Using genomic DNA as the template, TCR beta VDJ and CDR3 profiling was carried out. TCRdb passed the reads through MiXCR, listing each CDR3 protein once. The sample carries around 170,000 distinct CDR3 sequences, approximately 44% recorded once. The specimen was sorted CD4+, CD8+, or CD8+CD57+ T cells (not recorded which) from PBMCs. The receptors come from a human donor with aplastic anemia.

This chain links TRBV7-8 with TRBJ2-3, with 7 bases aligning to TRBD2. From germline, CDR1 is SGHVS and CDR2 FQNEAQ. The V gene end was trimmed by 6 bases and the J gene end by 4 bases; junction bases not matched to a gene: 13. There are 16 residues in the CDR3. The CDR3 here is CASRSMGGAVADTQYF. The CDR3 bases are TGTGCCAGCAGATCAATGGGAGGGGCTGTTGCAGATACGCAGTATTTT.

This clonotype was recorded many times. V is TRBV15 and J is TRBJ1-4, with a tentative D call TRBD1 (6 bases). This CDR3 is 17 amino acids long. The germline CDR1 and CDR2 sequences are LNHNV and YYDKDF (reference sequence). V lost 2 bases, J lost 4 bases, and 17 bases lay in between. CDR3 DNA: TGTGCCACCAGCAGAAGGGGGAGGTCCGGCAGTAATGAAAAACTGTTTTTT. It translates to CATSRRGRSGSNEKLFF.